This T cell receptor beta chain was captured in a study of blood T cells in healthy people across ages. Trimming took 6 bases from V and 4 from J; bases not matched to a gene: 12. This CDR3 contains 15 residues. The germline V gene has CDR1 DFQATT and CDR2 SNEGSKA (reference sequence). A J-beta primer mix and a sample-barcoded 5' primer were used in a second PCR of about 6 to 12 cycles. Unique molecular identifiers of 12 random nucleotides labeled each cDNA. One entry per CDR3 protein results from TCRdb running MiXCR on the 5' RACE reads. The sample lists about 2 million distinct CDR3 sequences, around half occurring once. The study, taken as a whole, reports: Higher diversity and more naive CD4+ cells were features of long-lived donors, compared to aged donors.

This clonotype has just a few counts. Antigen specificity is unknown. This clonotype was obtained from a woman between 40 and 50 years old in good health. The sequenced sample was blood. The chain uses TRBV20-1 and TRBJ1-2, with 9 bases matching TRBD1. In DNA form, the CDR3 reads TGCAGTGCAGCCAAGCCGACAGGGGGGGCCTATGGCTACACCTTC. Protein sequence: CSAAKPTGGAYGYTF.